One sample yielded the 11 T cell receptor beta chains listed below, sequenced in a study of T cell repertoires in cytomegalovirus infection. TCRdb itself ran the reads through MiXCR, one entry per CDR3 protein. The sample records about 57,000 distinct CDR3 sequences, around 21% being singletons. Their cognate antigens are unknown. This sample comprised CD8+ T cells from cultured PBMCs, obtained from culture after CMV antigen stimulation. These receptors were taken from a human donor in good health (CMV status not recorded). Some clones in this sample may be carry-over from other donors' samples.

This clonotype was seen just once. This chain uses TRBV7-8 with TRBJ1-5, with D uncertain. Between the trimmed V and J ends, which lost 5 bases and 0 bases, there was a span of 20 bases. This CDR3 spans 18 amino acids. Per the germline V gene, CDR1 is SGHVS and CDR2 is FQNEAQ. The CDR3 sequence: CASSADPPLLHSNQPQHF. The CDR3 coding sequence is TGTGCCAGCAGCGCGGACCCTCCCCTACTTCATAGCAATCAGCCCCAGCATTTT.

The J gene is TRBJ2-7, the V gene TRBV6-2 or TRBV6-3; D remains unclear. The V end was cut by 0 bases, the J end by 4 bases, with 7 bases between. The CDR3 covers 13 residues. Germline CDR1 is MNHEY and CDR2 is SVGEGT. The CDR3 DNA sequence: TGTGCCAGCAGTTACTCGACCCGTTACGAGCAGTACTTC. Amino acids: CASSYSTRYEQYF.

CDR3 nucleotides: TGTGCCAGCAGTTCGGGATCGAACACTGAAGCTTTCTTT. Its protein product is CASSSGSNTEAFF. V and J are TRBV28 and TRBJ1-1; D is unresolved. V was shortened by 4 bases and J by 1 base, with 7 bases between the two germline ends. Germline V gene lookup returns CDR1 MDHEN and CDR2 SYDVKM. CDR3 length: 13 amino acids.

This clonotype was observed a few times. V gene TRBV28 combines with J gene TRBJ1-2, with D perhaps matching TRBD1 (6 bases). The CDR3 contains 18 residues. The germline V and J ends were trimmed by 5 bases and 6 bases, with 28 bases remaining between them. Looked up from germline, CDR1 is MDHEN and CDR2 is SYDVKM. CDR3 nucleotides: TGTGCCAGCAGTGCCGCAACCGGGACACGGACGGGGAGGGATGGCTACACCTTC. Its translation: CASSAATGTRTGRDGYTF.

The sample holds a few counts of this clonotype. The V and J genes are TRBV19 and TRBJ2-1; D possibly uses TRBD1 or TRBD2 (5 bases each). The germline V gene encodes CDR1 LNHDA and CDR2 SQIVND (reference sequence). The CDR3 runs 12 residues. V was cut by 3 bases and J by 7 bases, with 7 bases left in between. CDR3 DNA: TGTGCCAGTAGTATTGGGGGTAATGAGCAGTTCTTC. Its protein product is CASSIGGNEQFF.

The genes are TRBV12-3 or TRBV12-4 and TRBJ2-1; 7 positions agree with TRBD2. V was pared by 4 bases and J by 4 bases, with 7 bases of the junction left unmatched. The CDR3 spans 15 residues. The CDR3: CASSSTSAAYNEQFF. As DNA, the CDR3 is TGTGCCAGCAGTTCTACTAGCGCGGCTTACAATGAGCAGTTCTTC.

The CDR3 nucleotides read TGTGCCAGCAGCCTGCTGGACGACGAGCAGTACTTC. Translation: CASSLLDDEQYF. The chain carries TRBV7-2 and TRBJ2-7; unclear D gene. CDR1 is SGHTA and CDR2 is FQGNSA in the germline V gene. V lost 5 bases and J lost 5, with 10 bases in between. The CDR3 sequence is 12 residues long.

By share, this clonotype ranks as medium-sized (0.01 to 0.1%). The DNA of the CDR3 is TGCGCCAGCAGCCAAGATCCTACCGAGAACTATGGCTACACCTTC. It codes for CASSQDPTENYGYTF. V usage is TRBV4-3 and J usage is TRBJ1-2; D gene unclear. This CDR3 is built from 15 residues. The V gene lost 0 bases and the J gene lost 2 bases, with 10 bases spanning the gap. The germline V gene encodes CDR1 LGHNA and CDR2 YSLEER.

This rearrangement joins TRBV7-9 to TRBJ2-1, with D uncertain. The CDR3 covers 16 residues. Germline lookup yields CDR1 SEHNR and CDR2 FQNEAQ (reference sequence). Trimming took 5 bases from V and 4 from J, leaving 18 bases between them. The CDR3 is CASSPSEGVGYNEQFF. CDR3 nucleotides: TGTGCCAGCAGCCCATCTGAAGGCGTGGGATACAATGAGCAGTTCTTC.

The chain combines TRBV28 with TRBJ1-1, with TRBD1 matching 8 bases. The V gene end was trimmed by 3 bases and the J gene end by 5 bases; junction bases not matched to a gene: 8. This CDR3 is built from 15 residues. Per germline, CDR1 MDHEN and CDR2 SYDVKM. The CDR3 coding sequence is TGTGCCAGCAGTTTTCTTCCAGGGGGCGCGACTGAAGCTTTCTTT. It yields the protein CASSFLPGGATEAFF.

The rearrangement uses TRBV7-9 and TRBJ1-2, with D maybe TRBD1 (5 bases). Germline CDR1 reads SEHNR; CDR2 reads FQNEAQ (reference sequence). The length of the CDR3 is 13 residues. V lost 1 base and J lost 7, with 10 bases in between. This CDR3 reads CASSLGGDGGYTF. CDR3 sequence (DNA): TGTGCCAGCAGCTTAGGAGGGGACGGTGGCTACACCTTC.